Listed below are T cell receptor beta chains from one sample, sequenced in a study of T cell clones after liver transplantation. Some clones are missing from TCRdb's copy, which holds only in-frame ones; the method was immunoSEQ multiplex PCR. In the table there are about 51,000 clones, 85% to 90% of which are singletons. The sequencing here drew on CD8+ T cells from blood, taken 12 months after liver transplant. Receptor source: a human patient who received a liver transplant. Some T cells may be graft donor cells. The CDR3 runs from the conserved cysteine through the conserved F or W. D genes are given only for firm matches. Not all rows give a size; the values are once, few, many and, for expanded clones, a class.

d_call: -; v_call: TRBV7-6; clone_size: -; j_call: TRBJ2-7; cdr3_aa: CASSSGLSYEQYF; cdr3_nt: TGTGCCAGCAGCTCGGGACTTTCCTACGAGCAGTACTTC
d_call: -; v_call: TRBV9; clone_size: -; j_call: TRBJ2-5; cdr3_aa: CASSVVGAQRETQYF; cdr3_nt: TGTGCCAGCAGCGTAGTGGGGGCGCAAAGAGAGACCCAGTACTTC
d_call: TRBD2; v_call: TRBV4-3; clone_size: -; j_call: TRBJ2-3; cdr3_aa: CASSQVNGRGADTQYF; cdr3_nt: TGCGCCAGCAGCCAAGTGAACGGGAGGGGGGCAGATACGCAGTATTTT
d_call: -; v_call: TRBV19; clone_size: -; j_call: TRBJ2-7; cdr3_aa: CASSKDTVSYEQYF; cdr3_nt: TGTGCCAGTAGTAAGGACACCGTCTCCTACGAGCAGTACTTC
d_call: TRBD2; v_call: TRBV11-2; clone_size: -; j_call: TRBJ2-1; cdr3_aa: CASSSGGDVAGQNYNEQFF; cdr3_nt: TGTGCCAGCAGCTCCGGGGGGGATGTGGCAGGTCAGAATTACAATGAGCAGTTCTTC
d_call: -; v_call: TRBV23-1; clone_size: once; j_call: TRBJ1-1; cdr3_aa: CASSHHREGAFF; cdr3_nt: TGCGCCAGCAGTCATCACAGGGAGGGAGCTTTCTTT
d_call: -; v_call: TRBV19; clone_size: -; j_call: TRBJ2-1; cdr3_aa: CASSIWGDEQFF; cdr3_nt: TGTGCCAGTAGTATATGGGGGGATGAGCAGTTCTTC
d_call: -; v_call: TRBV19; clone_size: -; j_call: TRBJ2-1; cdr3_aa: CASSIEAPRDEQFF; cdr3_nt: TGTGCCAGTAGTATAGAAGCCCCAAGGGATGAGCAGTTCTTC
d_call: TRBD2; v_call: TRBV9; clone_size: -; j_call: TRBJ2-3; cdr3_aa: CASSVVAGEADTQYF; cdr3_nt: TGTGCCAGCAGCGTAGTAGCGGGAGAGGCAGATACGCAGTATTTT
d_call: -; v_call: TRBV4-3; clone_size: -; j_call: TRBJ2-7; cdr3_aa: CASSPMGGAVYEQYF; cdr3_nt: TGCGCCAGCAGCCCGATGGGGGGAGCTGTCTACGAGCAGTACTTC
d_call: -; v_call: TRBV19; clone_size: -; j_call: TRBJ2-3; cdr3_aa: CASSIGAGPYTDTQYF; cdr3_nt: TGTGCCAGTAGTATCGGGGCGGGCCCGTACACAGATACGCAGTATTTT
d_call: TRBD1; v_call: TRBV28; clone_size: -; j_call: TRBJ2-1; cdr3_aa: CASSYRGVSGNEQFF; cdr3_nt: TGTGCCAGCAGCTACAGGGGCGTTTCGGGGAATGAGCAGTTCTTC
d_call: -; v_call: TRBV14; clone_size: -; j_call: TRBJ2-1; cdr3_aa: CASSQHPAASKFF; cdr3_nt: TGTGCCAGCAGCCAACACCCCGCCGCTAGTAAGTTCTTC
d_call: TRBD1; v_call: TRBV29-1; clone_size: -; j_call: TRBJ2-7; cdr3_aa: CSVAWRGTGGEQYF; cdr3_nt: TGCAGCGTTGCCTGGCGCGGGACAGGGGGTGAGCAGTACTTC
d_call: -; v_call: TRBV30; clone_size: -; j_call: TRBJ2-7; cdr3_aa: CAWIGPGADYEQYF; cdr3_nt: TGTGCCTGGATTGGTCCGGGGGCAGACTACGAGCAGTACTTC
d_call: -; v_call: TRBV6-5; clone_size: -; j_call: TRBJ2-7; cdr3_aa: CASSFDGARSYEQYF; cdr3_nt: TGTGCCAGCAGTTTCGACGGAGCGAGATCCTACGAGCAGTACTTC
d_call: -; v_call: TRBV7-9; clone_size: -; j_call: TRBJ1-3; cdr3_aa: CASSPDGGGNTIYF; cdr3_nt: TGTGCCAGCAGCCCGGATGGCGGTGGAAACACCATATATTTT
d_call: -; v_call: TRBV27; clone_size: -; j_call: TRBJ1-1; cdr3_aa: CASKTRGGTEAFF; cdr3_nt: TGTGCCAGCAAAACCAGGGGTGGCACTGAAGCTTTCTTT
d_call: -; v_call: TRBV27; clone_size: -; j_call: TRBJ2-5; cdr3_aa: CASSPRAAETQYF; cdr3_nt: TGTGCCAGCAGTCCCCGGGCGGCGGAGACCCAGTACTTC
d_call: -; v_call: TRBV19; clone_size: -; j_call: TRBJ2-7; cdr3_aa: CASSIGGEPYEQYF; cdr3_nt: TGTGCCAGTAGTATAGGAGGCGAGCCCTACGAGCAGTACTTC